This TCR beta chain was profiled in a study of cytomegalovirus exposure and HLA in healthy donors. Study observations and caveats: Cytomegalovirus status was reportedly diagnosed by the classifier with high sensitivity and specificity. It emerged from a later analysis that several of the most significant clusters appeared to be linked to common viral pathogens. Cytomegalovirus association was assigned to under 200 TCR beta chains.

The PCR used 60 Vbeta and 13 Jbeta primers. The data were produced by immunoSEQ multiplex PCR, yet TCRdb's version contains in-frame clones alone and is incomplete. The data contain 150,000 to 160,000 clones, over 60% of them singletons. As to this clone: Its antigen is as yet unknown.

The CDR3 covers 14 residues. Germline assignment: CDR1 SGHNT and CDR2 YYREEE (reference sequence). The germline V and J ends were trimmed by 4 bases and 2 bases, with 12 bases remaining between them. Donors were ostensibly healthy at sampling, although undocumented immune exposures were probable. The V gene is TRBV5-4, the J gene TRBJ2-5; possible D gene TRBD2, 5 bases. This sequence originates from a woman in her thirties or forties in good health and CMV-seronegative. Specimen: PBMCs. CDR3 DNA sequence: TGTGCCAGCAGCACACGACGGGATCAAGAGACCCAGTACTTC. It specifies CASSTRRDQETQYF.